This T cell receptor (beta chain) was documented in a study of cytomegalovirus exposure and HLA in healthy donors. PCR involved 60 Vbeta and 13 Jbeta primers. The repertoire was sequenced with immunoSEQ multiplex PCR; TCRdb's copy has only in-frame clones and lacks some. Here the sample spans over 110,000 clones, approximately 80% being singletons. This CDR3 spans 17 amino acids. V dropped 4 bases and J dropped 5; count of bases not matched to a gene: 13. Per the germline V gene, CDR1 is LNHDA and CDR2 is SQIVND (reference sequence). Worth noting for this clone: Its antigen remains unidentified.

General observations from the study: Productive status was seen about 90% or about 30% of the time for most TCR beta V segments in an earlier analysis. A classifier reportedly called cytomegalovirus status with high sensitivity and specificity. A later analysis found TCR association rates differed by HLA locus, highest for DRB1 and lowest for HLA-C. With later analysis, a missense DCLRE1C variant became linked to TCR beta V- and J-gene trimming.

The source is a woman aged 60-75 years in good health and CMV-seropositive. Sequenced sample: PBMCs. This chain links TRBV19 with TRBJ2-5; 10 bases match TRBD2. CDR3 protein: CASSTGTSATLKETQYF. CDR3 bases: TGTGCCAGTAGTACCGGGACTAGCGCAACCCTAAAGGAGACCCAGTACTTC.